This TCR beta chain is from a study of cytomegalovirus exposure and HLA in healthy donors. Trimming took 5 bases from V and 5 from J; bases not matched to a gene: 8. CDR3 length equals 14 residues. Per germline, CDR1 MNHEY and CDR2 SVGAGI. Points on this clone: The antigen remains unidentified.

Study observations and caveats: Within a later analysis, the majority of CMV-associated TCR beta chains appeared HLA-restricted.

Both 60 Vbeta primers and 13 Jbeta primers went into the PCR. Here immunoSEQ multiplex PCR was the method, and the copy in TCRdb shows in-frame clones only, minus some. Among under 110,000 clones listed, roughly 82% were seen once. The sequence was collected from a man aged 45-60 years in good health and CMV-seronegative. The sample was PBMCs. This chain connects TRBV6-5 to TRBJ1-1; 7 positions match TRBD1. The CDR3 sequence is CASSTRQGRTEAFF. The CDR3, as DNA: TGTGCCAGCAGTACACGACAGGGACGAACTGAAGCTTTCTTT.